This passage covers 9 T cell receptor beta chains from one sample sequenced in a study of post-analysis software for immune sequencing data. Study-wide points: TRBV5-6, TRBV5-1 and TRBV20-1 were among roughly 5 TRBV segments more frequent in patients than controls.

No antigen is known for these receptors. Every TCR beta cDNA library bore unique molecular identifiers. TCRdb passed the PCR reads through MiXCR, listing each CDR3 protein once. The top ten clones hold approximately 0.55% of a sample with hundreds of thousands of distinct CDR3 sequences, roughly 29% of them seen once. Input material: blood. All receptors come from a girl aged 5 to 17 with multiple sclerosis.

Note on this clonotype: A read error is possible here, since a much larger clone lies one base away. CDR3 residues: CSARESRVSGSYEQYF. The CDR3 DNA is TGCAGTGCTAGAGAGTCCCGGGTTAGCGGGAGCTACGAGCAGTACTTC. The chain recombines TRBV20-1 with TRBJ2-5; TRBD2 matches 9 bases. The J call may be faulty, since TRBJ2-7 better matches the DNA end. Germline CDR1 reads DFQATT; CDR2 reads SNEGSKA (reference sequence). This CDR3 region has 16 residues.

The chain recombines TRBV24-1 with TRBJ2-1, with 7 bases fitting TRBD1. The CDR3 is made up of 13 amino acids. The ends lost 4 bases at V and 10 bases at J; junction bases unmatched: 6. Germline CDR1 and CDR2: KGHDR and SFDVKD. The CDR3 sequence is CATSDEDRSEQFF. Here the CDR3 DNA reads TGTGCCACCAGTGACGAGGACAGGTCCGAGCAGTTCTTC.

This clonotype has just one count. The chain has TRBV10-2 and TRBJ1-2; TRBD1 might be the D (6 bases). The ends were cut back, 3 bases at V and 3 bases at J, with 11 bases in the middle. Germline V gene data show CDR1 as WSHSY and CDR2 as SAAADI. CDR3 length: 14 residues. The CDR3 nucleotides read TGCGCCAGCAGTGACGGGACAAGGGACTATGGCTACACCTTC. It specifies CASSDGTRDYGYTF.

This clonotype was detected many times. Germline and junction disagree at one end, which may indicate a read error. The genes are TRBV5-1 and TRBJ2-3, with a possible D match to TRBD1 (5 bases). CDR1 is SGHRS, CDR2 YFSETQ, per germline. This CDR3 has 14 residues. The CDR3, as DNA: TGTGCCAGCAGCTTAGCAGGGTTGACAGATACGCAGTATTTT. It specifies CASSLAGLTDTQYF. Full variable domain (outside the CDR3, taken from reference TRBV5-1 and TRBJ2-3): KAGVTQTPRYLIKTRGQQVTLSCSPISGHRSVSWYQQTPGQGLQFLFEYFSETQRNKGNFPGRFSGRQFSNSRSEMNVSTLELGDSALYLCASSLAGLTDTQYFGPGTRLTVL.

The rearrangement uses TRBV4-3 and TRBJ1-1; D not certain. Trimming stripped 0 bases from V and 2 bases from J, with 10 bases between. The CDR3 is 15 amino acids. Germline CDR1 and CDR2: LGHNA and YSLEER. CDR3 loop: CASSQDRGANTEAFF. DNA of the CDR3: TGCGCCAGCAGCCAAGATCGGGGAGCTAACACTGAAGCTTTCTTT.

This clonotype was seen only a few times. J is TRBJ2-7 and V is TRBV20-1; TRBD1 matches at 7 bases. The CDR3 length is 12 residues. CDR1 is DFQATT and CDR2 is SNEGSKA in the germline V gene (reference sequence). V lost 5 bases and J lost 5; bases outside the gene matches: 6. The DNA for the CDR3 is TGCAGTGCTTCTTACAGGGGCCACGAGCAGTACTTC. Translated, it gives CSASYRGHEQYF.

V gene TRBV29-1 combines with J gene TRBJ1-5; a possible D gene is TRBD1 (6 bases). The length of the CDR3 is 13 residues. Trimming cost V 7 bases and J 3 bases, with 13 bases left between them. Germline V gene lookup returns CDR1 SQVTM and CDR2 ANQGSEA. The CDR3 bases are TGCAGCGCTTCGACAGGAGACAATCAGCCCCAGCATTTT. Its translation is CSASTGDNQPQHF.

The gene calls are TRBV6-1 and TRBJ2-3; 7 positions agree with TRBD1. Trimming cost V 5 bases and J 5 bases; bases outside gene matches: 10. This CDR3 region has 15 residues. CDR1 is MNHNS, CDR2 SASEGT, per germline. CDR3 in amino acids: CASSTDRVRGDTQYF. CDR3 DNA sequence: TGTGCCAGCAGTACCGACAGGGTAAGGGGAGATACGCAGTATTTT.

CDR3 DNA: TGCAGCGTGGCGGACAGGGGCACAACTAATGAAAAACTGTTTTTT. Encoded protein: CSVADRGTTNEKLFF. V usage is TRBV29-1 and J usage is TRBJ1-4; TRBD1 aligns across 9 bases. Germline V CDR1 and CDR2: SQVTM, ANQGSEA. This CDR3 contains 15 residues. V gave up 6 bases and J gave up 0 bases; unmatched junction bases: 5. Combining the CDR3 with reference TRBV29-1 and TRBJ1-4 gives the whole variable domain SAVISQKPSRDICQRGTSLTIQCQVDSQVTMMFWYRQQPGQSLTLIATANQGSEATYESGFVIDKFPISRPNLTFSTLTVSNMSPEDSSIYLCSVADRGTTNEKLFFGSGTQLSVL.